The clone carrying this T cell receptor beta chain was seen a few times. Its antigen is as yet unknown. The CDR3 runs 15 residues. Germline values: CDR1 SNHLY, CDR2 FYNNEI. The sample comes from a study of T-cell memory formation after mild COVID-19. Across the study: TCR clusters were mostly donor specific. Study-level points and caveats: Contracting CD4+ clones were located mainly in CM and EM, and CD8+ clones in EMRA.

TCRdb reprocessed the 5' RACE reads with MiXCR, giving one entry per CDR3 protein. The table has about 340,000 distinct CDR3 sequences, less than 20% seen once. This rearrangement joins TRBV2 to TRBJ1-2; tentative D call: TRBD1 (5 bases). Sequenced material: PBMCs or a T cell subset sorted from them (not recorded which). The TCR was taken from a man aged 18 to 29 who had mild COVID-19 (a few samples of this study predate the infection). Cell type and time point are not known. CDR3 bases: TGTGCAGGGTGGGAACAGGAGTCCTCTAACTATGGCTACACCTTC. Its protein product is CAGWEQESSNYGYTF. The full variable domain, its missing parts supplied by reference TRBV2 and TRBJ1-2, is EPEVTQTPSHQVTQMGQEVILRCVPISNHLYFYWYRQILGQKVEFLVSFYNNEISEKSEIFDDQFSVERPDGSNFTLKIRSTKLEDSAMYFCAGWEQESSNYGYTFGSGTRLTVV.